Detailed here is one T cell receptor (beta chain). Its antigen is undetermined. The entry originates in a study of T cell responses to AZD1222 COVID-19 vaccine. General study findings and limits: Reportedly, nearly half the spike-specific TCRs target unmutated variant regions. There were vaccine-associated CD4 TCRs across spike, dominant at 160-218 and 743-854.

The CDR3 consists of 15 residues. Looked up from germline, CDR1 is MGHDK and CDR2 is SYGVNS. Trimming stripped 4 bases from V and 1 base from J, with 13 bases between. The data were produced by immunoSEQ multiplex PCR, yet TCRdb's version contains in-frame clones alone and is incomplete. The sample gives 160,000 or so clones, about 89% of which show up once; 1.6% is in the top ten. The clonotype comes from an adult in good health. The chain employs TRBV25-1 and TRBJ1-1; no reliable D call. The source was peripheral blood, collected on day 0 of AZD1222 vaccination. CDR3 sequence (DNA): TGTGCCAGCAGTGGGACTTTGGGAGGGAACACTGAAGCTTTCTTT. As protein: CASSGTLGGNTEAFF.